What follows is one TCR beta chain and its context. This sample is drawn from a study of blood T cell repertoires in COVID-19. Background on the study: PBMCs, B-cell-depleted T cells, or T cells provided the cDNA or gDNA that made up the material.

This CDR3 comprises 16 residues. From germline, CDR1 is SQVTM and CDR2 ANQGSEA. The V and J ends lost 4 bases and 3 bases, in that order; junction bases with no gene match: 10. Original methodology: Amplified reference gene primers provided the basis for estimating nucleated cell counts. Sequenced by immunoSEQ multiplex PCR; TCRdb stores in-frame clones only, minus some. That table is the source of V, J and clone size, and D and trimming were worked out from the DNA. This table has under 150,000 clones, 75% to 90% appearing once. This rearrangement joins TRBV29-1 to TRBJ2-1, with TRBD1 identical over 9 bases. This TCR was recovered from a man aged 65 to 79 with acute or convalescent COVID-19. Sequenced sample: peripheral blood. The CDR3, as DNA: TGCAGCGTTGTTGGGATGCGGGACAGGGTCTACAATGAGCAGTTCTTC. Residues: CSVVGMRDRVYNEQFF.